There are many counts of the clone carrying this TCR beta chain. Its antigen is not known. TCR beta CDR3 amplification used RNA transcripts. RT-PCR was first run with HTBI primers, then multiplex PCR in a second round. TCRdb independently ran MiXCR on the multiplex PCR reads; one entry per CDR3 protein. This table holds 200,000 to 250,000 distinct CDR3 sequences, 20% to 25% found once. The germline V gene has CDR1 DFQATT and CDR2 SNEGSKA (reference sequence). The V end lost 1 base, the J end lost 2 bases, and 26 bases lay between the germline ends. The CDR3 loop spans 19 amino acids. This sample was included in a study of Graves' ophthalmopathy and Graves' hyperthyroidism. Turning to the study itself: No treatment had been given when peripheral blood was collected at initial diagnosis. Study-wide points: Among expanded thyroid clonotypes above 0.001 frequency, most also occurred in blood.

The J gene is TRBJ2-5, the V gene TRBV20-1; D remains ambiguous. The sequence was obtained from a woman aged 45-59 years with Graves' ophthalmopathy. The sequenced material came from peripheral blood. The CDR3 DNA is TGCAGTGCTAGAGTTCCCCTGGCTTCGGTAGGTCACAGACAAGAGACCCAGTACTTC. Protein: CSARVPLASVGHRQETQYF.